This T cell receptor (beta chain) was sequenced for a study of blood T cell repertoires in COVID-19. Study-level background: Acute-phase and convalescent COVID-19 samples originated in the United States, Italy and Spain. PBMCs, B-cell-depleted T cells, or T cells provided the cDNA or gDNA that made up the material.

This clone was counted between two and nine times. Germline V gene lookup returns CDR1 LNHDA and CDR2 SQIVND (reference sequence). The length of the CDR3 is 14 residues. The ends were cut back, 3 bases at V and 2 bases at J, with 10 bases in the middle. Original processing notes: Amplified reference gene primers provided the basis for estimating nucleated cell counts. Libraries were prepared by immunoSEQ multiplex PCR; TCRdb keeps only in-frame clonotypes and omits some of them. The V and J calls and clone size were taken over from that table, and D and trimming were inferred from the DNA. In the table there are 150,000 to 200,000 clones, around three quarters of which are singletons.

The clonotype was recovered from a man aged 55 to 70 with active or convalescent COVID-19. The sample consisted of peripheral blood. The chain employs TRBV19 and TRBJ1-1; perhaps TRBD1 as D (5 bases). The CDR3 nucleotides are TGTGCCAGTAGTATCCGGGGGGAAAACACTGAAGCTTTCTTT. This encodes CASSIRGENTEAFF.